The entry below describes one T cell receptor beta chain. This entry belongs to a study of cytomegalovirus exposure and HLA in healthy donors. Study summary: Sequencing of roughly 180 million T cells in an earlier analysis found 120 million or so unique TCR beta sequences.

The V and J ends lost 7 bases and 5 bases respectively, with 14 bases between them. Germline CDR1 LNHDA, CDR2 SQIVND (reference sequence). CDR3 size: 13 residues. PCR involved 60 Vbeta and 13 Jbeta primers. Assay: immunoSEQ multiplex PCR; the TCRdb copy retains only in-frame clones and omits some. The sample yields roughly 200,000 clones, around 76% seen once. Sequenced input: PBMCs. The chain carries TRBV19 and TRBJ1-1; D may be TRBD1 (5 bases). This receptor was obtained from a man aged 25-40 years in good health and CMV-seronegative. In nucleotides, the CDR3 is TGTGCCAGTACCCCTAGGGGAGGGACTGAAGCTTTCTTT. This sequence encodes CASTPRGGTEAFF.